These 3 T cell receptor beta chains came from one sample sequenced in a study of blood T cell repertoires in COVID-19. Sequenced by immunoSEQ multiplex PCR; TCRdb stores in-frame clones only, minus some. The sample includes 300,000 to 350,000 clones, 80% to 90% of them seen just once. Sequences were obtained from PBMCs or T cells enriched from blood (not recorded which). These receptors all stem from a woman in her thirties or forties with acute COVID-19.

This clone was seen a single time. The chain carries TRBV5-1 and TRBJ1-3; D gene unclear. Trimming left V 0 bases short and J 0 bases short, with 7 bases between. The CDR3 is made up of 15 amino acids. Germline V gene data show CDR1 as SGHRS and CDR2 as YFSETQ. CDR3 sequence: CASSLADFSGNTIYF. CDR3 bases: TGCGCCAGCAGCTTGGCGGACTTCTCTGGAAACACCATATATTTT.

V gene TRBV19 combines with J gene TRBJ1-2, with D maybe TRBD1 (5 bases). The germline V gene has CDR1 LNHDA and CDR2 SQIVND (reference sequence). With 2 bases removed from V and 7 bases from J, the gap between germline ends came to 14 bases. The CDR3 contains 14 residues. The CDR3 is CASSIMAGVSGYTF. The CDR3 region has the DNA TGTGCCAGTAGTATAATGGCGGGGGTGAGTGGCTACACCTTC.

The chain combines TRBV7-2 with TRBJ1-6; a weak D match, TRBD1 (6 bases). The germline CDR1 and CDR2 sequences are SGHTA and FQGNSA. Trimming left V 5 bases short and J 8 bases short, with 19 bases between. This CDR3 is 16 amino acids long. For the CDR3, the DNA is TGTGCCAGCAGCCAAACGGGGGGCGCAACGGATTCACCCCTCCACTTT. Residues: CASSQTGGATDSPLHF.